A single sample gave rise to the 5 T cell receptor beta chains below, sequenced in a study of T cell repertoires in cytomegalovirus infection. TCRdb re-analysed the reads in MiXCR, keeping a single row per CDR3 protein. The data show 200,000 to 250,000 distinct CDR3 sequences, with 35% to 45% seen just once and approximately 60% held by the top ten. These receptors lack a known antigen. The sequencing used CD8+ T cells from cultured PBMCs, collected from culture after CMV antigen stimulation. These TCRs come from a human donor in good health (CMV status not recorded). Some clones in this sample may be carry-over from other donors' samples.

This clonotype was seen only a few times. This chain links TRBV7-9 with TRBJ2-1; 9 nucleotides agree with TRBD2. The V and J ends lost 5 bases and 0 bases, in that order; junction bases with no gene match: 8. The CDR3 consists of 17 residues. Germline V gives CDR1 SEHNR, CDR2 FQNEAQ (reference sequence). The CDR3 region is CASSHLAGKSSYNEQFF. Here the CDR3 DNA reads TGTGCCAGCAGCCATCTAGCGGGAAAGAGCTCCTACAATGAGCAGTTCTTC. The entire variable domain, with the rest obtained from reference TRBV7-9 and TRBJ2-1, is as follows: DTGVSQNPRHKITKRGQNVTFRCDPISEHNRLYWYRQTLGQGPEFLTYFQNEAQLEKSRLLSDRFSAERPKGSFSTLEIQRTEQGDSAMYLCASSHLAGKSSYNEQFFGPGTRLTVL.

For this clonotype: A junction boundary mismatches the germline segment, possibly from a read error. This chain connects TRBV7-3 to TRBJ2-1; D perhaps matches TRBD2 (6 bases). The CDR3 is 17 amino acids. Germline assignment: CDR1 SGHTA and CDR2 FQGTGA. The CDR3 coding sequence is TGTGCCAGCAGCCCCCGGAGTCCGGCGGAGGGTTACAATGTGCAGTTCTTC. This gives the protein CASSPRSPAEGYNVQFF.

The CDR3 DNA sequence: TGTGCCAGCAACGGACCGGAGCAGGATGGCTACACCTTC. This sequence encodes CASNGPEQDGYTF. This chain links TRBV12-3 or TRBV12-4 with TRBJ1-2, with D unclear. The CDR3 has 13 amino acids. Trimming stripped 7 bases from V and 6 bases from J, with 15 bases between.

This sequence joins TRBV11-2 and TRBJ2-3; 12 positions match TRBD2. This CDR3 has 16 amino acids. Per the germline V gene, CDR1 is SGHAT and CDR2 is FQNNGV. The trim removed 7 bases at V and 4 bases at J, leaving 9 bases unmatched. The CDR3 bases are TGTGCCAGCATCCCCCCTAGCGGGAGGGCCGCAGATACGCAGTATTTT. Translation: CASIPPSGRAADTQYF.

This chain joins TRBV7-9 and TRBJ1-2; no firm D call. Germline values: CDR1 SEHNR, CDR2 FQNEAQ (reference sequence). The CDR3 is 16 residues long. Trimming took off 5 bases at V and 4 bases at J, with 20 bases between the two ends. CDR3 loop: CASSATLGEGSYGYTF. The CDR3 nucleotides read TGTGCCAGCAGCGCCACCCTTGGGGAGGGATCCTATGGCTACACCTTC.